The TCR beta chain described here comes from a study of cytomegalovirus exposure and HLA in healthy donors (dated by TCRdb to the late 2010s). Concerning the study at large: A later analysis indicated that the 90 to 150 validation repertoires were generated on the platform also employed for the approximately 700 repertoires of the first cohort. The study aimed to test whether signatures of past pathogen exposure could be identified by cataloging public T cell receptors. Besides the first cohort of approximately 670 subjects, a separate validation cohort made up of roughly 120 different subjects was used. The study combined high-throughput TCR immunosequencing, statistical association of individual TCRs with disease status, and machine learning to predict cytomegalovirus infection status. Overall study outcomes, separate from this receptor: It was suggested by the authors that the approach could potentially be generalized to other disease states and immunological phenotypes. Across donors, most TCR sequences were observed very rarely, whereas some public TCRs were present in many individuals. In vitro tests confirmed that a few of the cytomegalovirus-associated TCR beta chains recognize cytomegalovirus antigens. In the study, some 180 TCR beta chains were listed as associated with cytomegalovirus. In both the original and validation cohorts, the classifier was reported to diagnose cytomegalovirus status with high specificity and sensitivity. Of the cluster scores, approximately 94% were above 0 in a later analysis, which found that TCRs clustered in the first cohort also tended to co-occur in the approximately 120 validation repertoires. All 120 or so repertoires were used to score co-occurrence in the validation cohort in a later analysis, because that analysis had no HLA typing for the cohort.

Libraries were prepared through the immunoSEQ multiplex PCR assay. Per the original workflow: To diagnose cytomegalovirus status from the catalog of TCR beta chain sequences, a statistical classification framework was built. The table was pulled from immuneACCESS by TCRdb, which kept in-frame rearrangements only. Such tables lose some clones; where checked, under half of the loss comes from unresolved V genes, and the rest has no known cause. V and J calls and clone size are as listed in that table; D and trimming were resolved from the DNA. Counted in this sample were fewer than 70,000 clones; around 90% of them appeared once. The ten largest clones represent 3% of the sample. V is cut by 6 bases and J by 2 bases, and the space between the germline ends is 9 bases. The CDR1 and CDR2 encoded by the germline V gene (reference sequence) are WNHNN and SYGVQD. Inclusive of the bounding cysteine and phenylalanine, the CDR3 is 13 residues long. The entry retains the CDR3 DNA only, 39 bases that are in frame from base 1.

The donors were included in the validation cohort of over a hundred subjects, a group kept apart from the roughly 700-subject first cohort. As to this clone: Its antigen is currently not known. Base qualities are not provided; no much larger clone lies one nucleotide away.

The clonotype comes from a man between 18 and 35 years old in good health and CMV-seronegative. The rearrangement combines TRBV10-1 with TRBJ2-3, with TRBD2 as a weak D call on 6 bases. The sample comprised PBMCs. The CDR3 corresponds to CASRRDFTDTQYF. In nucleotide form, the sequence is TGCGCCAGCAGGAGGGACTTCACAGATACGCAGTATTTT.